The 2 T cell receptor beta chains below all came from one sample that was sequenced in a study of spatial heterogeneity in lung cancer. Time point meaning: blood at routine non-recurrence follow-up after resection. Unsorted samples of tumor, nontumor lung or frozen PBMC had their whole RNA sequenced. TCRdb itself ran the 5' RACE reads through MiXCR, one entry per CDR3 protein. The repertoire has under 150,000 distinct CDR3 sequences, 12% of them found once; the top ten carry approximately 15%. Sequencing used PBMCs, obtained at follow-up. The receptors were gathered from a male donor with early-stage non-small cell lung cancer.

J is TRBJ1-6 and V is TRBV10-3; possible D gene TRBD1, 6 bases. Germline lookup yields CDR1 ENHRY and CDR2 SYGVKD. The CDR3 covers 15 residues. V lost 11 bases and J 0 bases, leaving 14 bases between the germline ends. CDR3 in amino acids: CAANQGSSYNSPLHF. The CDR3 region has the DNA TGTGCCGCGAACCAGGGGAGCTCCTATAATTCACCCCTCCACTTT.

J is TRBJ2-5 and V is TRBV28; 13 nucleotides line up with TRBD2. Germline V CDR1 and CDR2: MDHEN, SYDVKM. J was trimmed by 5 bases and V by 3 bases; bases with no gene match: 15. CDR3 size: 19 residues. As DNA, the CDR3 is TGTGCCAGCAGTTTGGTTCTTACGACTAGCGGGGGGCCACGGGAGACCCAGTACTTC. It encodes CASSLVLTTSGGPRETQYF.